Below, 4 T cell receptor beta chains from the same sample are listed, as sequenced in a study of blood T cell repertoires in COVID-19. Sequenced by immunoSEQ multiplex PCR; TCRdb stores in-frame clones only, minus some. The sample has approximately 220,000 clones, about 86% seen once; the top ten hold more than 2.5%. Sample: peripheral blood. The source is a woman aged 25 to 39 who had recovered from COVID-19.

V and J are TRBV6-5 and TRBJ2-7, with TRBD2 matching over 14 bases. The CDR3 spans 15 residues. Looked up from germline, CDR1 is MNHEY and CDR2 is SVGAGI. V trimming: 6 bases; J trimming: 1 base; junction bases outside the gene matches: 2. The CDR3 is CASRGLAGESYEQYF. DNA of the CDR3: TGTGCCAGCAGGGGACTAGCGGGAGAATCCTACGAGCAGTACTTC.

This clone was observed many times. This chain uses TRBV30 with TRBJ1-2; weak D call: TRBD1 (6 bases). The germline V and J ends were trimmed by 7 bases and 0 bases, with 12 bases remaining between them. This CDR3 is 13 amino acids long. Germline V gene data show CDR1 as GTSNPN and CDR2 as SVGIG (reference sequence). This chain's CDR3 is CAFRTVANYGYTF. The CDR3, as DNA: TGTGCCTTCAGGACAGTAGCTAACTATGGCTACACCTTC.

The chain links TRBV24-1 to TRBJ2-3; D might be TRBD2 (6 bases). The CDR3 contains 16 residues. Germline-derived CDR1 and CDR2 are KGHDR and SFDVKD. The V end lost 3 bases, the J end lost 2 bases, and 14 bases lay between the germline ends. CDR3 amino acids: CATSDRRVKNTDTQYF. The CDR3 DNA follows: TGTGCCACCAGTGATAGGAGGGTGAAGAACACAGATACGCAGTATTTT.

This clone came up a few times. The V call is TRBV2, the J call TRBJ2-7, with D maybe TRBD1 (6 bases). The CDR3 length is 13 residues. With 7 bases removed from V and 6 bases from J, the gap between germline ends came to 16 bases. Germline V lookup: CDR1 SNHLY, CDR2 FYNNEI. CDR3 nucleotides: TGTGCCAGCATGGTGGAACAGGGTACCGAGCAGTACTTC. It codes for CASMVEQGTEQYF.